A selection of T cell receptor beta chains follows, all from one sample in a study of blood T cell repertoires in COVID-19. The protocol was immunoSEQ multiplex PCR, while the TCRdb copy is restricted to in-frame clones and leaves out a portion. The sample has 50,000 to 60,000 clones; approximately 91% are singletons. Sequencing input: peripheral blood. These receptor sequences come from a woman older than 75 with acute or convalescent COVID-19. Each CDR3 is given without its conserved first and last residue. Size is omitted from some rows. Given values are once, few, many or a class for expanded clones.

J gene	clone size	V gene	CDR3 protein
TRBJ1-1	NA	TRBV6-5	ASSSTVNTEAF
TRBJ2-3	NA	TRBV18	ASSPRQETQY
TRBJ1-5	NA	TRBV18	ASSWGGNQPQH
TRBJ2-7	NA	TRBV27	ASRPPGQLYEQY
TRBJ2-7	NA	TRBV7-2	ASSSNYLSYEQY
TRBJ1-5	NA	TRBV5-1	ASREGTQDNQPQH
TRBJ1-2	few	TRBV19	ASKPAGGGYT
TRBJ2-1	NA	TRBV7-2	ASSLDRTRHEQF
TRBJ1-1	NA	TRBV10-2	ASSIPGTGGRAF
NA	NA	TRBV11-3	ASSRPGQTFNEQF
TRBJ2-5	NA	TRBV5-1	ASSLVGGEETQY
TRBJ2-7	NA	TRBV5-8	ASSRQGNYEQY
TRBJ2-1	NA	TRBV9	ASSATSGSSYNEQF
TRBJ2-7	NA	TRBV7-6	ASSAYDRAYEQY
TRBJ2-5	NA	TRBV11-1	ASSFSGRRETQY
TRBJ2-2	NA	TRBV19	ASSISVANTGELF
TRBJ2-5	NA	TRBV5-4	ASSFGGGQSWETQY
TRBJ1-1	NA	TRBV18	ASSYNEGNTEAF
TRBJ2-7	NA	TRBV2	ASSEGTSGSGQY
TRBJ2-7	NA	TRBV6-5	ASSYSGTGGYEQY
TRBJ2-1	NA	TRBV7-9	ASSFRQGALNEQF
TRBJ2-2	NA	TRBV27	ASSTGNTGELF
TRBJ2-5	NA	TRBV9	ASSSSNSGETQY
TRBJ2-3	NA	TRBV11-3	ASSFQGGYTDTQY
TRBJ2-2	once	TRBV5-1	ASSLKGQTFANTGELF
TRBJ1-4	NA	TRBV30	AWSIGGGGNEKLF
TRBJ1-1	NA	TRBV2	ASRTVMNTEAF
TRBJ2-1	medium-sized	TRBV11-2	ASSSWVADEQF
TRBJ1-5	NA	TRBV24-1	ATSEPGQPQH
TRBJ2-7	NA	TRBV2	ASSRRQGASEQY
TRBJ1-6	NA	TRBV6-6	ASRQSTGINSPLH
TRBJ2-5	NA	TRBV25-1	ASSAGETQY
TRBJ2-7	NA	TRBV5-8	ASERVEQY
TRBJ1-1	NA	TRBV2	ASRQPNTEAF
TRBJ2-1	NA	TRBV9	ASSVGLSGVAGGYNEQF
TRBJ2-3	once	TRBV6-1	ASSAQSAGYTDTQY
TRBJ2-7	NA	TRBV11-2	ASSLPRTGGRYEQY
TRBJ2-3	NA	TRBV5-1	ASGPRPGLAGIDTQY
TRBJ2-5	NA	TRBV11-3	ASSFRTDQETQY
TRBJ2-5	NA	TRBV7-6	ASSSRAGAFQETQY
TRBJ1-1	NA	TRBV10-3	AISEQRQPLEAF
TRBJ1-1	NA	TRBV28	ASSPWQGQETTEAF
TRBJ1-2	few	TRBV6-5	ASSPGQGGYT
TRBJ2-2	few	TRBV7-8	ASSGGLAAGELF
TRBJ2-1	NA	TRBV5-1	ASKIDWNEQF
TRBJ2-1	NA	TRBV2	ASMRGLEIYNEQF
TRBJ1-2	NA	TRBV2	ASTQGRGYNYGYT
TRBJ1-2	NA	TRBV6-6	ASYTGTAQYGYT
TRBJ2-1	NA	TRBV11-3	ASSPRQEQDNEQF
TRBJ1-1	NA	TRBV9	ASSVGPGNEAF
TRBJ1-5	NA	TRBV19	ASSPNWAGDSNQPQH
TRBJ2-7	NA	TRBV27	ASSLSRYDEQY
TRBJ2-3	NA	TRBV9	ASSVAGGSDTQY